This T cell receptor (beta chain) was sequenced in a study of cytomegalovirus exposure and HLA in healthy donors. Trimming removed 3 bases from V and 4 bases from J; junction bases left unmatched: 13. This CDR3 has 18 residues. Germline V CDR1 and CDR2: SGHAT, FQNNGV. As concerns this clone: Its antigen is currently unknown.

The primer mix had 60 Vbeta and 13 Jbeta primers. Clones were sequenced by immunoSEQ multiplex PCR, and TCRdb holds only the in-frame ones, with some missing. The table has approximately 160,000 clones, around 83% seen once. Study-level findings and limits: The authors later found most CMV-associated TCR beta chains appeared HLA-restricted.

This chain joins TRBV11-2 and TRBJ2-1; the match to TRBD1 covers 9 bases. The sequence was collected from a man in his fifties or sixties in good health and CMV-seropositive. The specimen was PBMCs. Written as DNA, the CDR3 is TGTGCCAGCAGCTTTACACCCCGACAGGGGGGCAGTTACAATGAGCAGTTCTTC. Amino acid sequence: CASSFTPRQGGSYNEQFF.